A selection of T cell receptor beta chains follows, all from one sample in a study of cytomegalovirus exposure and HLA in healthy donors. Sequencing was performed with immunoSEQ multiplex PCR; in TCRdb, only in-frame clones are kept and a portion is missing. The sample contains about 130,000 clones, roughly 89% of which appear only once. Material for sequencing was PBMCs. The receptors shown here come from a man younger than 45 in good health and CMV-seronegative. CDR3s include the opening cysteine and the closing phenylalanine or tryptophan. The D gene is left open where the match is weak. Clone sizes are given selectively: once, few, many, or a class where the clone is expanded.

>TRBV5-1|-|-|TRBJ1-4
CASSLEGWSDEKLFF
TGCGCCAGCAGCTTAGAGGGCTGGAGCGATGAAAAACTGTTTTTT
>TRBV7-2|once|-|TRBJ1-4
CASSLGGNRALFF
TGTGCCAGCAGCCTAGGGGGGAACAGGGCACTGTTTTTT
>TRBV7-8|-|-|TRBJ2-7
CASSLVSQDEQYF
TGTGCCAGCAGCTTAGTGTCACAGGACGAGCAGTACTTC
>TRBV5-4|-|-|TRBJ2-7
CASSLERTYEQYF
TGTGCCAGCAGCTTGGAGCGTACCTACGAGCAGTACTTC
>TRBV28|-|-|TRBJ1-2
CASSFRGNYGYTF
TGTGCCAGCAGTTTCCGAGGAAACTATGGCTACACCTTC
>TRBV7-6|once|-|TRBJ1-2
CASSLEIGLYGYTF
TGTGCCAGCAGCTTAGAAATCGGACTTTATGGCTACACCTTC
>TRBV19|-|-|TRBJ1-2
CASSTQGLNYGYTF
TGTGCCAGTAGTACCCAAGGACTGAACTATGGCTACACCTTC
>TRBV28|-|-|TRBJ1-2
CASKEVNYGYTF
TGTGCCAGCAAAGAGGTGAACTATGGCTACACCTTC
>TRBV10-3|-|TRBD2|TRBJ2-7
CAISESGGGPYEQYF
TGTGCCATCAGTGAGTCGGGGGGGGGTCCCTACGAGCAGTACTTC
>TRBV19|-|TRBD1|TRBJ1-1
CASSVRTGRAFF
TGTGCCAGTAGTGTCAGGACAGGGAGAGCTTTCTTT
>TRBV2|-|-|TRBJ2-7
CASRRDMAGSVYEQYF
TGTGCCAGCAGGCGAGACATGGCGGGGTCGGTCTACGAGCAGTACTTC
>TRBV5-1|few|-|TRBJ2-7
CASSLDSQYEQYF
TGCGCCAGCAGCTTGGACTCACAGTACGAGCAGTACTTC
>TRBV5-1|once|-|TRBJ2-3
CASSLAAGGPTDTQYF
TGCGCCAGCAGCTTGGCCGCAGGGGGGCCCACAGATACGCAGTATTTT
>TRBV10-1|few|TRBD2|TRBJ2-3
CATQRLAGAADTQYF
TGCGCCACCCAGAGACTAGCGGGGGCTGCAGATACGCAGTATTTT
>TRBV5-1|-|TRBD1|TRBJ1-1
CASSGGGQGRNTEAFF
TGCGCCAGCAGCGGGGGCGGACAGGGAAGGAACACTGAAGCTTTCTTT
>TRBV5-8|-|-|TRBJ2-4
CASSLSLAKNIQYF
TGTGCCAGCAGCTTGTCCCTAGCCAAAAACATTCAGTACTTC
>TRBV9|once|-|TRBJ2-1
CASSGLRGTYNEQFF
TGTGCCAGCAGCGGGCTAAGGGGGACCTACAATGAGCAGTTCTTC
>TRBV7-2|-|TRBD1|TRBJ1-6
CASSLGGTGYSPLHF
TGTGCCAGCAGCTTAGGAGGGACAGGGTATTCACCCCTCCACTTT
>TRBV5-4|-|-|TRBJ1-2
CASSLADSHGYTF
TGTGCCAGCAGCTTGGCCGACAGTCATGGCTACACCTTC
>TRBV18|-|-|TRBJ1-5
CASSSAGNQPQHF
TGTGCCAGCTCCTCGGCGGGAAATCAGCCCCAGCATTTT
>TRBV4-2|few|TRBD1|TRBJ1-6
CASSQDATGPNSPLHF
TGTGCCAGCAGCCAAGATGCGACAGGGCCCAATTCACCCCTCCACTTT
>TRBV23-1|-|-|TRBJ2-7
CASSPRLYEQYF
TGCGCCAGCAGTCCACGACTCTACGAGCAGTACTTC
>TRBV2|-|TRBD1|TRBJ2-1
CASSPTGFNEQFF
TGTGCCAGCAGTCCGACAGGGTTCAATGAGCAGTTCTTC
>TRBV6-5|-|TRBD2|TRBJ2-5
CASSYGSGSLQETQYF
TGTGCCAGCAGTTACGGTAGCGGGAGTCTCCAAGAGACCCAGTACTTC
>TRBV9|-|TRBD1|TRBJ1-1
CASSAGQGGHTEAFF
TGTGCCAGCAGCGCCGGACAGGGAGGGCACACTGAAGCTTTCTTT
>TRBV7-8|-|-|TRBJ1-1
CASSSINRQVNTEAFF
TGTGCCAGCAGCTCCATAAACCGACAGGTGAACACTGAAGCTTTCTTT
>TRBV13|-|TRBD2|TRBJ2-7
CASSLGTSGGGLGEQYF
TGTGCCAGCAGCTTAGGTACTAGCGGGGGGGGCCTTGGTGAGCAGTACTTC
>TRBV11-2|-|-|TRBJ1-1
CASTSHRNTEAFF
TGTGCCAGCACCTCTCACAGGAACACTGAAGCTTTCTTT
>TRBV7-9|-|TRBD1|TRBJ2-3
CASSLEVGTGYSDTQYF
TGTGCCAGCAGCTTAGAGGTAGGGACAGGGTATTCAGATACGCAGTATTTT